A single sample gave rise to the 29 T cell receptor beta chains below, sequenced in a study of monozygotic twins with inflammatory bowel disease. TCRdb reprocessed the 5' RACE reads, with one entry per CDR3 protein and no DNA. The sample's table shows roughly 160,000 distinct CDR3 sequences. The source material was blood. The receptors were gathered from a human donor with ulcerative colitis or Crohn's disease, or a healthy co-twin of an affected twin (not recorded which).

The chain employs TRBV7-2 and TRBJ1-5; the TCRdb call, TRBD1, lacks DNA for checking. The CDR3 has 15 residues. CDR1 and CDR2 from the germline V gene are SGHTA and FQGNSA. The CDR3 here is CASSSSGAINQPQHF.

The chain combines TRBV6-1 with TRBJ1-1; there is no DNA to check the TCRdb D call of TRBD1. Germline V gene data show CDR1 as MNHNS and CDR2 as SASEGT. The CDR3 is 14 amino acids. The CDR3 reads CASSGQGTWTEAFF.

The rearrangement links TRBV5-1 to TRBJ1-4; TCRdb's assignment of TRBD1 cannot be checked, as there is no DNA. CDR1 SGHRS and CDR2 YFSETQ come from the germline V gene. The CDR3 is 16 amino acids. Here the CDR3 reads CASSLGQGLTNEKLFF.

The rearrangement joins TRBV18 to TRBJ1-5. This CDR3 spans 14 amino acids. Germline values: CDR1 KGHSH, CDR2 LQKENI. CDR3 loop: CASSPINNNQPQHF.

The CDR3 loop is CASSQALIAGGGNEQFF. The V gene is TRBV4-3, the J gene TRBJ2-1; without DNA, the TCRdb call of TRBD2 cannot be checked. Looked up from germline, CDR1 is LGHNA and CDR2 is YSLEER. This CDR3 contains 17 residues.

The gene calls are TRBV6-1 and TRBJ1-2; with no DNA, the TCRdb D assignment of TRBD1 cannot be verified. Germline V gives CDR1 MNHNS, CDR2 SASEGT. The CDR3 contains 14 residues. The CDR3 sequence is CASSTRDRASGYTF.

This sequence joins TRBV5-4 and TRBJ2-3; TCRdb's D call, TRBD2, is unchecked because there is no DNA. The germline V gene encodes CDR1 SGHNT and CDR2 YYREEE (reference sequence). The CDR3 has 16 amino acids. This chain's CDR3 is CASSLGTSGYTDTQYF.

The chain joins TRBV6-5 to TRBJ2-5; the D call from TCRdb, TRBD1, cannot be confirmed without DNA. The CDR3 covers 15 residues. Germline CDR1 MNHEY, CDR2 SVGAGI. The CDR3 is CASSYYQGREETQYF.

CDR3 in amino acids: CASSFGGETSYNEQFF. J is TRBJ2-1 and V is TRBV5-1; as DNA is missing, the TRBD1 call by TCRdb cannot be tested. Germline V gene data show CDR1 as SGHRS and CDR2 as YFSETQ. The CDR3 length is 16 residues.

The chain joins TRBV5-1 to TRBJ1-1. CDR3 length: 17 amino acids. CDR1 and CDR2 (germline): SGHRS, YFSETQ. CDR3 sequence: CASSPVFTGNMNTEAFF.

The rearrangement uses TRBV5-6 and TRBJ2-1; without DNA, the TCRdb call of TRBD2 cannot be checked. CDR1 and CDR2 (germline): SGHDT, YYEEEE. This CDR3 is built from 14 residues. CDR3 region: CASSFGGAYNEQFF. Using reference TRBV5-6 and TRBJ2-1 for the parts outside the CDR3, the full variable domain is DAGVTQSPTHLIKTRGQQVTLRCSPKSGHDTVSWYQQALGQGPQFIFQYYEEEERQRGNFPDRFSGHQFPNYSSELNVNALLLGDSALYLCASSFGGAYNEQFFGPGTRLTVL.

V usage is TRBV6-2 or TRBV6-3 and J usage is TRBJ1-1; TCRdb returns TRBD1, unconfirmable since there is no DNA. Per germline, CDR1 MNHEY and CDR2 SVGEGT. This CDR3 comprises 13 residues. CDR3 sequence reads: CASSRGLRTEAFF.

The V gene is TRBV29-1, the J gene TRBJ2-7; the D call of TRBD1 rests on TCRdb alone, since no DNA is present to check it. The length of the CDR3 is 12 residues. The germline gives CDR1 SQVTM, CDR2 ANQGSEA. CDR3 amino acids: CSVQGANYEQYF.

This rearrangement joins TRBV4-1 to TRBJ2-2; TCRdb designates TRBD1, a call that cannot be tested without DNA. The CDR3 is 16 residues long. The V gene's germline CDR1 is MGHRA and CDR2 YSYEKL. CDR3 sequence reads: CASSQLQGAYTGELFF.

The gene calls are TRBV28 and TRBJ1-2. Looked up from germline, CDR1 is MDHEN and CDR2 is SYDVKM. This CDR3 spans 12 amino acids. Here the CDR3 reads CASSSWDYGYTF.

The rearrangement links TRBV7-2 to TRBJ2-1; TCRdb indicates TRBD1, and absent DNA this call remains unverified. Per germline, CDR1 SGHTA and CDR2 FQGNSA. CDR3 size: 15 residues. The CDR3: CASREGGWIYNEQFF. The full variable domain, rest sourced from reference TRBV7-2 and TRBJ2-1, is GAGVSQSPSNKVTEKGKDVELRCDPISGHTALYWYRQSLGQGLEFLIYFQGNSAPDKSGLPSDRFSAERTGGSVSTLTIQRTQQEDSAVYLCASREGGWIYNEQFFGPGTRLTVL.

The chain has TRBV7-6 and TRBJ2-2. The germline V gene has CDR1 SGHVS and CDR2 FNYEAQ. This CDR3 has 12 residues. The CDR3 sequence is CASSFRNGELFF.

The chain employs TRBV7-2 and TRBJ2-5; TCRdb proposes TRBD1, but this gene call is untestable without DNA. The CDR3 has 15 residues. Germline V CDR1 and CDR2: SGHTA, FQGNSA. This chain's CDR3 is CASSLAAGRRETQYF.

The rearrangement joins TRBV5-1 to TRBJ1-2; TCRdb designates TRBD1, a call that cannot be tested without DNA. CDR1 SGHRS and CDR2 YFSETQ come from the germline V gene. The CDR3 consists of 14 residues. CDR3 amino acids: CASSSRGSRYGYTF.

The chain carries TRBV11-1 and TRBJ1-3. The CDR3 has 18 amino acids. Germline V CDR1 and CDR2: SGHAT, FQDESV (reference sequence). The CDR3 here is CASVGSNASPSSGNTIYF.

The V call is TRBV6-5, the J call TRBJ2-1; TCRdb designates TRBD2, a call that cannot be tested without DNA. Per the germline V gene, CDR1 is MNHEY and CDR2 is SVGAGI. The CDR3 runs 13 residues. The CDR3 loop reads CASSYGTNNEQFF.

The chain has TRBV19 and TRBJ2-2; the D gene TCRdb calls, TRBD2, cannot be checked with no DNA. The CDR3 runs to 16 residues. CDR1 and CDR2 (germline): LNHDA, SQIVND (reference sequence). CDR3 protein: CASSRVGQKSTGELFF.

V is TRBV7-2 and J is TRBJ1-4. The CDR3 spans 15 residues. Germline V gene sequence: CDR1 SGHTA, CDR2 FQGNSA. The CDR3 region is CASSYRAGGREKLFF.

The chain uses TRBV29-1 and TRBJ1-1. Looked up from germline, CDR1 is SQVTM and CDR2 is ANQGSEA. The length of the CDR3 is 14 residues. The chain's CDR3 is CSVLETLKNTEAFF.

J is TRBJ2-1 and V is TRBV25-1; TCRdb selects TRBD2, and the lack of DNA leaves this call unchecked. The CDR3 contains 15 residues. Germline V gene sequence: CDR1 MGHDK, CDR2 SYGVNS. The CDR3 region is CASSPSGRAWNEQFF.

The chain recombines TRBV5-1 with TRBJ2-2. There are 15 residues in the CDR3. In germline, CDR1 is SGHRS, CDR2 YFSETQ. The CDR3 sequence: CASSFTTVNTGELFF. Together with reference TRBV5-1 and TRBJ2-2, the CDR3 gives the full variable domain: KAGVTQTPRYLIKTRGQQVTLSCSPISGHRSVSWYQQTPGQGLQFLFEYFSETQRNKGNFPGRFSGRQFSNSRSEMNVSTLELGDSALYLCASSFTTVNTGELFFGEGSRLTVL.

The V call is TRBV20-1, the J call TRBJ2-3; the D call from TCRdb, TRBD2, cannot be confirmed without DNA. This CDR3 contains 15 residues. Germline CDR1 is DFQATT and CDR2 is SNEGSKA (reference sequence). This CDR3 is CSAAGLAGRADTQYF.

The chain couples TRBV5-6 to TRBJ2-1; lacking DNA, the TRBD2 call made by TCRdb goes unchecked. CDR3 length: 16 amino acids. Per germline, CDR1 SGHDT and CDR2 YYEEEE. Here the CDR3 reads CASSLIGGSGKDEQFF.

This chain links TRBV2 with TRBJ1-2; there is no DNA to check the TCRdb D call of TRBD1. Looked up from germline, CDR1 is SNHLY and CDR2 is FYNNEI. The CDR3 sequence is 12 residues long. CDR3 region: CASRGQGHGYTF.